In this sample, the clone carrying this T cell receptor (beta chain) turned up many times. TCR beta VDJ and CDR3 were profiled, and genomic DNA was the template. TCRdb re-analysed the reads in MiXCR, keeping a single row per CDR3 protein. The sample has 150,000 to 200,000 distinct CDR3 sequences; 50% to 75% are singletons. This CDR3 has 13 residues. Germline V gene sequence: CDR1 SGHRS, CDR2 YFSETQ. V shed 4 bases and J shed 3 bases, with 9 bases lying between them. This sample was taken from a study of CD8+CD57+ T cells in acquired aplastic anemia. As for the study in general: The mean DNA yield obtained from sorted CD4+ and CD8+ cells came to 3 to 3.5 ug.

The sequence was collected from a human donor with severe aplastic anemia or a healthy control (not recorded which). Source material: sorted CD4+, CD8+, or CD8+CD57+ T cells (not recorded which) from PBMCs. The chain has TRBV5-1 and TRBJ2-3; D not resolved. This chain's CDR3 is CASSPLGTDTQYF. Written as DNA, the CDR3 is TGCGCCAGCAGCCCTTTAGGTACAGATACGCAGTATTTT.